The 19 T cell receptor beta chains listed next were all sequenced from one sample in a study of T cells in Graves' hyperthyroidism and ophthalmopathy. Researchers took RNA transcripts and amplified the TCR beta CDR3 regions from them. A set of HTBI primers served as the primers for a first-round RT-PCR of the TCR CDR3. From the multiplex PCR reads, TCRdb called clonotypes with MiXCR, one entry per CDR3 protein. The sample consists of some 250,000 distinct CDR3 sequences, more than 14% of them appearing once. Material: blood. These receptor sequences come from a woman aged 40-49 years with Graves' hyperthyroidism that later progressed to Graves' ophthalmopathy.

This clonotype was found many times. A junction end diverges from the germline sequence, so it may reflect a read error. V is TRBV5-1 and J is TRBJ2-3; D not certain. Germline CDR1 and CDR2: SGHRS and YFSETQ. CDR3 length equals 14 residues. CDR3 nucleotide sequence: TGTGCCAGCAGTTTAGTTGGCAGCACAGATACGCAGTATTTT. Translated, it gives CASSLVGSTDTQYF. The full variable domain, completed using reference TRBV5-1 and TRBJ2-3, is KAGVTQTPRYLIKTRGQQVTLSCSPISGHRSVSWYQQTPGQGLQFLFEYFSETQRNKGNFPGRFSGRQFSNSRSEMNVSTLELGDSALYLCASSLVGSTDTQYFGPGTRLTVL.

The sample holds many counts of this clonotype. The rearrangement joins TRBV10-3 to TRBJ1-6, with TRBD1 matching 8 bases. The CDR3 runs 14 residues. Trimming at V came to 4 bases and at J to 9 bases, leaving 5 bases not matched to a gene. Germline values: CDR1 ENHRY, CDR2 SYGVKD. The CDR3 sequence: CAISVAGTGSPLHF. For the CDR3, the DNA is TGTGCCATCAGTGTCGCAGGGACAGGTTCACCCCTCCACTTT.

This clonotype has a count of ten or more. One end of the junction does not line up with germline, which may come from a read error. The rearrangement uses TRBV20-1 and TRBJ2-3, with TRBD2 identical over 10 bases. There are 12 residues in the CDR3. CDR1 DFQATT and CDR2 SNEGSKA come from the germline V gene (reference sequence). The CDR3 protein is CSTSGGTDTQYF. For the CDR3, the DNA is TGCAGTACTAGCGGGGGCACAGATACGCAGTATTTT.

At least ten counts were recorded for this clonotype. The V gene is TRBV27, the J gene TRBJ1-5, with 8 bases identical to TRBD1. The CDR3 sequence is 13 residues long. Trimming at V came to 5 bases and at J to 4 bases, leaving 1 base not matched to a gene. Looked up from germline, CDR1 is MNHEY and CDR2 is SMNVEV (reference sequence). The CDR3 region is CASSQGANQPQHF. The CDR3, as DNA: TGTGCCAGCAGTCAGGGGGCTAATCAGCCCCAGCATTTT.

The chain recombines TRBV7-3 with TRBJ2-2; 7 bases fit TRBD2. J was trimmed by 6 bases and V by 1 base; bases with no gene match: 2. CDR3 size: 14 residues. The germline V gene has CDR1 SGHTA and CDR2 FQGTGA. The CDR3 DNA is TGTGCCAGCAGCTTAAGCGGGAGCCCCGGGGAGCTGTTTTTT. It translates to CASSLSGSPGELFF.

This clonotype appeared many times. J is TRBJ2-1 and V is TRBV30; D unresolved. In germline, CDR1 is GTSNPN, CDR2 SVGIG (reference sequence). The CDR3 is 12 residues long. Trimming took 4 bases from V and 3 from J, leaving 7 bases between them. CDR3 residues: CAWTQDYNEQFF. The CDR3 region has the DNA TGTGCCTGGACGCAGGACTACAATGAGCAGTTCTTC.

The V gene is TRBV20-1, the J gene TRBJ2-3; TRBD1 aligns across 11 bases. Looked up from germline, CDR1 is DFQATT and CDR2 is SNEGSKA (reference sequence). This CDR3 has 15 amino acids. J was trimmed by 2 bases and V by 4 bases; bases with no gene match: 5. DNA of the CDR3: TGCAGTGCTAAGGGGGGACAGGGGGACACAGATACGCAGTATTTT. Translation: CSAKGGQGDTDTQYF.

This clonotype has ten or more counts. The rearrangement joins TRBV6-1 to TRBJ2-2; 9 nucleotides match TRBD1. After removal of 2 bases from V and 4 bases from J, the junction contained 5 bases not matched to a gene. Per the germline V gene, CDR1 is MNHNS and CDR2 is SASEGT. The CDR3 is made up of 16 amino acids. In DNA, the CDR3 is TGTGCCAGCAGTGAATCTCCGGGACAGGGCACCGGGGAGCTGTTTTTT. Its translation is CASSESPGQGTGELFF.

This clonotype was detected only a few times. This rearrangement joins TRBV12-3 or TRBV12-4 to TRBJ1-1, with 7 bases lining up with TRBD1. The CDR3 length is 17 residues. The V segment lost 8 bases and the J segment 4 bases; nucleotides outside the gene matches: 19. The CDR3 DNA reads TGTGCCAGCGCTAGGAGAGGGGGCTTCTTTAGGCGCACTGAAGCTTTCTTT. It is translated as CASARRGGFFRRTEAFF.

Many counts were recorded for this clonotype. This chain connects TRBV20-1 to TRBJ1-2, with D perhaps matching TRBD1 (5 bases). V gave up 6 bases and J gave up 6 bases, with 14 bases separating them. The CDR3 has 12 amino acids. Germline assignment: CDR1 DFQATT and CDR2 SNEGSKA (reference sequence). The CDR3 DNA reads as TGCAGTGCCAAACAGGTCTCCCATGGCTACACCTTC. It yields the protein CSAKQVSHGYTF.

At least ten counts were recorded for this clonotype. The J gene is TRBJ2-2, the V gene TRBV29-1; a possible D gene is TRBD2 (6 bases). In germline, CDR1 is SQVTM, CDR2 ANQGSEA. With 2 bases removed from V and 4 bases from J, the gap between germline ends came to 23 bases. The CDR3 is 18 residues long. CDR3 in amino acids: CSVEREVAGLRTTGELFF. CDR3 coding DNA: TGCAGCGTTGAAAGGGAAGTGGCGGGACTGAGGACCACCGGGGAGCTGTTTTTT.

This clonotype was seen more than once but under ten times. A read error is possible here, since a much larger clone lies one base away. The CDR3 spells CASSLGQPGTGAFF. CDR3 sequence (DNA): TGTGCCAGCTCTCTAGGACAGCCAGGGACTGGAGCTTTCTTT. The rearrangement uses TRBV18 and TRBJ1-1; tentatively, D is TRBD1 (6 bases). The CDR3 is 14 residues long. Germline V CDR1 and CDR2: KGHSH, LQKENI.

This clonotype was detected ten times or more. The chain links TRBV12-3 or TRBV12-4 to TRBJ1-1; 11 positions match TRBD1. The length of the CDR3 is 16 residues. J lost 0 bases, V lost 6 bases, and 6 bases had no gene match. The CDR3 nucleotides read TGTGCCAGCAGGGGCGGACAGGGGGCCATGAACACTGAAGCTTTCTTT. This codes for CASRGGQGAMNTEAFF.

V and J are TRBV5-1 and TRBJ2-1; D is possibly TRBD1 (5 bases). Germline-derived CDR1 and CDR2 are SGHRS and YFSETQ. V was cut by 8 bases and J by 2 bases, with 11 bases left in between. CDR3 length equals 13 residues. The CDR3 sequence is CARSQGTYNEQFF. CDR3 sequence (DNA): TGCGCCAGGAGTCAGGGTACCTACAATGAGCAGTTCTTC.

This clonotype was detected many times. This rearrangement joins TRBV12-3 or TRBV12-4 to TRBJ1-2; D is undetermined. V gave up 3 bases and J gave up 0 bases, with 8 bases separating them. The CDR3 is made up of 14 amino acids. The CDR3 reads CASSLGRTNYGYTF. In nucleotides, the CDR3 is TGTGCCAGCAGTTTGGGCAGGACTAACTATGGCTACACCTTC.

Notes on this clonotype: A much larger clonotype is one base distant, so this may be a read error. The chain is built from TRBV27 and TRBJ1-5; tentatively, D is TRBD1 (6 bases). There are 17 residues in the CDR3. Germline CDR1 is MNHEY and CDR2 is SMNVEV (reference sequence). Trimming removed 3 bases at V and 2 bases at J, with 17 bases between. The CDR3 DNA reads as TGTGCCAGCAGTTTTACAGGGTTGAGGGTCGGCAATCAGCCCCAGCATTTT. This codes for CASSFTGLRVGNQPQHF.

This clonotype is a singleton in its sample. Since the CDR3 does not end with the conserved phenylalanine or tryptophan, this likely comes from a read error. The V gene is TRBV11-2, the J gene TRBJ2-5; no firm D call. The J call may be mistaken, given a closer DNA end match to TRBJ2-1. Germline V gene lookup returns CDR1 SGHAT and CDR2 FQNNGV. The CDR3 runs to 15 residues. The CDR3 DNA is TGTGCCAGCAGCTTAGGTTGGCCTGGGCAAGAGACCCAGTTCTTG. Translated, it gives CASSLGWPGQETQFL.

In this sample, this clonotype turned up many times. Written as DNA, the CDR3 is TGTGCCAGCAGTTTACTAGCGGGGGGGACGGGAGAGCAGTACTTC. The encoded protein is CASSLLAGGTGEQYF. V is TRBV27 and J is TRBJ2-7; TRBD2 matches 12 bases. From germline, CDR1 is MNHEY and CDR2 SMNVEV (reference sequence). This CDR3 is 15 amino acids long. J was trimmed by 7 bases and V by 2 bases; bases with no gene match: 6.

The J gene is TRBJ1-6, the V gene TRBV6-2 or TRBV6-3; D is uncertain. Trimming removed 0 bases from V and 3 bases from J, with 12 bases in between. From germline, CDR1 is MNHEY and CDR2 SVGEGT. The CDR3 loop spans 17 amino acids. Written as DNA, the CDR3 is TGTGCCAGCAGTTACTCGATCGAGGGTTTCTATAATTCACCCCTCCACTTT. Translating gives CASSYSIEGFYNSPLHF.